This T cell receptor beta chain was recovered during a study of T-cell reconstitution after alpha-beta-depleted transplantation in children. For TCRbeta, the library was prepared with unique molecular identifiers. TCRdb recomputed calls from the PCR reads with MiXCR, one row per CDR3 protein. The sample carries some 200,000 distinct CDR3 sequences, over 5.5% recorded once. From germline, CDR1 is SGHRS and CDR2 YFSETQ. V was shortened by 0 bases and J by 5 bases, with 12 bases between the two germline ends. The CDR3 runs to 15 residues. The chain carries TRBV5-1 and TRBJ2-1; D remains ambiguous. Sequenced material: PBMCs from the stem cell graft donor, taken from the stem cell graft. The clonotype comes from a human donor who donated a stem cell graft to a child with Wiskott-Aldrich syndrome. The CDR3 protein is CASSLAIRANNEQFF. CDR3 DNA sequence: TGCGCCAGCAGCTTGGCGATCCGGGCTAACAATGAGCAGTTCTTC.